A single sample is the source of the 32 T cell receptor beta chains below, sequenced in a study of OX40 agonist ivuxolimab in advanced cancers. TCRdb keeps only in-frame clones here, not all; method: immunoSEQ multiplex PCR. The sample has 10,000 to 13,000 clones, around 78% seen once. The specimen was CD4+ or CD8+ T cells sorted from blood, collected in a trial of the OX40 agonist ivuxolimab. These receptors were collected from an adult with an advanced solid tumor such as melanoma, head and neck, liver or kidney cancer.

V is TRBV6-1 and J is TRBJ1-2; possible D gene TRBD1, 5 bases. In germline, CDR1 is MNHNS, CDR2 SASEGT. The CDR3 runs to 15 residues. V was pared by 3 bases and J by 1 base, with 12 bases between. Here the CDR3 DNA reads TGTGCCAGCAGTGAGGGGCGGGCGAATAACTATGGCTACACCTTC. Translated: CASSEGRANNYGYTF.

The J gene is TRBJ2-1, the V gene TRBV9; TRBD1 agrees at 8 bases. The junction had 11 bases not matched to a gene; V was cut back by 2 bases and J by 4 bases. CDR3 size: 17 residues. The germline CDR1 and CDR2 sequences are SGDLS and YYNGEE. CDR3 DNA: TGTGCCAGCAGCGTGACAGGGGCCAGCGGCCTTTACAATGAGCAGTTCTTC. It translates to CASSVTGASGLYNEQFF. The full variable domain, with the rest looked up from reference TRBV9 and TRBJ2-1, is DSGVTQTPKHLITATGQRVTLRCSPRSGDLSVYWYQQSLDQGLQFLIQYYNGEERAKGNILERFSAQQFPDLHSELNLSSLELGDSALYFCASSVTGASGLYNEQFFGPGTRLTVL.

The chain uses TRBV28 and TRBJ2-7; no firm D call. V was shortened by 4 bases and J by 2 bases, with 15 bases between the two germline ends. Germline values: CDR1 MDHEN, CDR2 SYDVKM. The CDR3 totals 15 residues. CDR3 loop: CASSSRTLDTYEQYF. CDR3 coding DNA: TGTGCCAGCAGTTCCCGGACGCTCGATACCTACGAGCAGTACTTC. Variable domain in full (rest from reference TRBV28 and TRBJ2-7): DVKVTQSSRYLVKRTGEKVFLECVQDMDHENMFWYRQDPGLGLRLIYFSYDVKMKEKGDIPEGYSVSREKKERFSLILESASTNQTSMYLCASSSRTLDTYEQYFGPGTRLTVT.

This clone turned up a few times. The rearrangement joins TRBV9 to TRBJ2-1; the match to TRBD2 covers 7 bases. The germline gives CDR1 SGDLS, CDR2 YYNGEE. The CDR3 is 13 amino acids. After removal of 2 bases from V and 7 bases from J, the junction contained 3 bases not matched to a gene. The CDR3 reads CASSVWGGNEQFF. CDR3 in DNA: TGTGCCAGCAGCGTCTGGGGAGGGAATGAGCAGTTCTTC.

V gene TRBV4-3 combines with J gene TRBJ2-7; D ambiguous. The CDR3 is 13 amino acids. V lost 0 bases and J lost 4, with 7 bases in between. From germline, CDR1 is LGHNA and CDR2 YSLEER. CDR3 in DNA: TGCGCCAGCAGCCAAGATTCTCGTTACGAGCAGTACTTC. Protein product: CASSQDSRYEQYF.

The chain carries TRBV27 and TRBJ1-1, with D maybe TRBD1 (6 bases). The V gene lost 8 bases and the J gene lost 1 base, with 11 bases spanning the gap. Per the germline V gene, CDR1 is MNHEY and CDR2 is SMNVEV (reference sequence). This CDR3 has 13 amino acids. The CDR3 nucleotides read TGTGCCAGCGGCCAGGGGCCGAACACTGAAGCTTTCTTT. Amino acid sequence: CASGQGPNTEAFF.

This chain uses TRBV28 with TRBJ1-5; D remains unclear. This CDR3 is built from 15 residues. In germline, CDR1 is MDHEN, CDR2 SYDVKM. The V and J ends lost 1 base and 1 base respectively, with 8 bases between them. The CDR3 reads CASSLSIISNQPQHF. CDR3 coding DNA: TGTGCCAGCAGTTTATCGATAATAAGCAATCAGCCCCAGCATTTT.

The J gene is TRBJ1-1, the V gene TRBV7-9, with D maybe TRBD1 (5 bases). CDR3 length equals 14 residues. The V gene lost 1 base and the J gene lost 7 bases, with 13 bases spanning the gap. CDR1 and CDR2 from the germline V gene are SEHNR and FQNEAQ (reference sequence). The CDR3 DNA reads TGTGCCAGCAGCTTAGTGTCCGCCCAGGGTGAAGCTTTCTTT. Translated, it gives CASSLVSAQGEAFF.

The chain uses TRBV30 and TRBJ1-4, with a tentative D call TRBD1 (6 bases). CDR3 length: 14 residues. Germline V gene lookup returns CDR1 GTSNPN and CDR2 SVGIG (reference sequence). V lost 5 bases and J lost 7, with 17 bases in between. The CDR3 protein is CAWGGDNHGEKLFF. CDR3 nucleotide sequence: TGTGCCTGGGGGGGGGACAATCATGGTGAAAAACTGTTTTTT.

The chain has TRBV7-8 and TRBJ1-5; D is uncertain. The CDR3 is made up of 16 amino acids. Germline loops: CDR1 SGHVS, CDR2 FQNEAQ. V was trimmed by 5 bases and J by 0 bases, leaving 14 bases between them. CDR3 in amino acids: CASSPSRTNSNQPQHF. The CDR3 coding sequence is TGTGCCAGCAGCCCCTCCCGTACTAATAGCAATCAGCCCCAGCATTTT.

The chain couples TRBV6-4 to TRBJ1-5, with D hard to call. V gave up 4 bases and J gave up 3 bases, with 10 bases separating them. The CDR3 consists of 14 residues. In germline, CDR1 is MRHNA, CDR2 SNTAGT. The chain's CDR3 is CASSADGVNQPQHF. CDR3 DNA sequence: TGTGCCAGCAGTGCCGATGGAGTCAATCAGCCCCAGCATTTT.

Points on this clone: It is likely a read error, because the conserved phenylalanine at the end of the CDR3 is missing. Because the CDR3's place on the DNA is in doubt, the DNA is left out and the CDR3 is given as listed by TCRdb. The V gene is TRBV12-5, the J gene TRBJ1-2. Germline V lookup: CDR1 LGHNT, CDR2 FRNRAP. Ends included, the CDR3 has 9 residues. The chain's CDR3 is CASGLIGEE.

J is TRBJ2-7 and V is TRBV2; D gene unclear. Germline CDR1 SNHLY, CDR2 FYNNEI. CDR3 length: 16 amino acids. V lost 0 bases and J 2 bases, leaving 14 bases between the germline ends. The CDR3 here is CASSEAAGYTAYEQYF. The CDR3 coding sequence is TGTGCCAGCAGTGAAGCGGCCGGGTATACCGCCTACGAGCAGTACTTC. The full variable domain, with the rest looked up from reference TRBV2 and TRBJ2-7, is EPEVTQTPSHQVTQMGQEVILRCVPISNHLYFYWYRQILGQKVEFLVSFYNNEISEKSEIFDDQFSVERPDGSNFTLKIRSTKLEDSAMYFCASSEAAGYTAYEQYFGPGTRLTVT.

The chain recombines TRBV6-6 with TRBJ2-2; D gene uncertain. Trimming took off 5 bases at V and 1 base at J, with 14 bases between the two ends. Germline CDR1 is MNHNY and CDR2 is SVGAGI (reference sequence). CDR3 length: 16 residues. The CDR3 loop is CASSPPASVNTGELFF. The CDR3, as DNA: TGTGCCAGCAGTCCCCCCGCTAGTGTGAACACCGGGGAGCTGTTTTTT.

The chain recombines TRBV7-3 with TRBJ2-3, with D perhaps TRBD2 (5 bases). This CDR3 contains 14 residues. Trimming left V 2 bases short and J 3 bases short, with 9 bases between. CDR1 SGHTA and CDR2 FQGTGA come from the germline V gene. DNA of the CDR3: TGTGCCAGCAGCTTACTCGGAGGTACAGATACGCAGTATTTT. Translating gives CASSLLGGTDTQYF.

This clone has just a few counts. The chain recombines TRBV19 with TRBJ2-1, with TRBD2 identical over 10 bases. J was trimmed by 1 base and V by 4 bases; bases with no gene match: 10. Germline-derived CDR1 and CDR2 are LNHDA and SQIVND (reference sequence). The CDR3 is 18 residues long. CDR3 nucleotides: TGTGCCAGTAGTAAGAGCGGGACTAGCGTTCTATCCTACAATGAGCAGTTCTTC. Translating gives CASSKSGTSVLSYNEQFF.

The V and J genes are TRBV28 and TRBJ2-3; 10 nucleotides line up with TRBD1. V was clipped by 6 bases and J by 7 bases; unmatched bases: 10. The CDR3 contains 15 residues. CDR1 is MDHEN, CDR2 SYDVKM, per germline. The chain's CDR3 is CASSLIVTGGNTQYF. Here the CDR3 DNA reads TGTGCCAGCAGCTTAATCGTGACAGGGGGCAATACGCAGTATTTT. The whole variable domain, remainder taken from reference TRBV28 and TRBJ2-3, is DVKVTQSSRYLVKRTGEKVFLECVQDMDHENMFWYRQDPGLGLRLIYFSYDVKMKEKGDIPEGYSVSREKKERFSLILESASTNQTSMYLCASSLIVTGGNTQYFGPGTRLTVL.

The V and J genes are TRBV6-5 and TRBJ2-1; the D is unclear. The V gene lost 0 bases and the J gene lost 10 bases, with 10 bases spanning the gap. The CDR3 has 13 residues. Germline CDR1 reads MNHEY; CDR2 reads SVGAGI. CDR3 sequence: CASSYSTLGEQFF. The DNA for the CDR3 is TGTGCCAGCAGTTACTCGACTTTGGGAGAGCAGTTCTTC.

This sequence joins TRBV2 and TRBJ2-1, with 9 bases matching TRBD1. CDR3 length: 14 amino acids. CDR1 is SNHLY and CDR2 is FYNNEI in the germline V gene. Trimming cost V 9 bases and J 4 bases; bases outside gene matches: 7. CDR3 sequence: CARHTGGAYNEQFF. The CDR3 DNA reads TGTGCCAGACATACAGGGGGCGCGTACAATGAGCAGTTCTTC.

The V call is TRBV14, the J call TRBJ2-1; TRBD1 aligns across 7 bases. Germline CDR1 reads SGHDN; CDR2 reads FVKESK. Germline trimming cut 4 bases from V and 8 bases from J; bases unmatched to any gene: 11. The length of the CDR3 is 15 residues. CDR3 region: CASSLSGGTTDEQFF. In nucleotides, the CDR3 is TGTGCCAGCAGCCTCTCAGGGGGTACTACGGATGAGCAGTTCTTC. Full variable domain (rest looked up from reference TRBV14 and TRBJ2-1): EAGVTQFPSHSVIEKGQTVTLRCDPISGHDNLYWYRRVMGKEIKFLLHFVKESKQDESGMPNNRFLAERTGGTYSTLKVQPAELEDSGVYFCASSLSGGTTDEQFFGPGTRLTVL.

The genes are TRBV5-6 and TRBJ2-1, with D hard to call. Germline assignment: CDR1 SGHDT and CDR2 YYEEEE. The CDR3 covers 15 residues. V was cut by 4 bases and J by 2 bases, with 13 bases left in between. The CDR3 nucleotides are TGTGCCAGCAGCCCCGCGGACCAGCCCTACAATGAGCAGTTCTTC. Amino acid sequence: CASSPADQPYNEQFF.

V is TRBV15 and J is TRBJ2-7, with TRBD1 identical over 9 bases. The ends lost 3 bases at V and 3 bases at J; junction bases unmatched: 6. CDR3 length: 15 residues. Germline V lookup: CDR1 LNHNV, CDR2 YYDKDF (reference sequence). The DNA of the CDR3 is TGTGCCACCAGCAGGATGGACAGGGGATTCTACGAGCAGTACTTC. It specifies CATSRMDRGFYEQYF.

The rearrangement joins TRBV9 to TRBJ2-4; D remains unclear. Germline values: CDR1 SGDLS, CDR2 YYNGEE. V was trimmed by 7 bases and J by 1 base, leaving 18 bases between them. CDR3 size: 16 residues. CDR3 region: CASSLGLSGAKNIQYF. The CDR3 coding sequence is TGTGCCAGCTCCCTCGGGCTTTCTGGCGCCAAAAACATTCAGTACTTC. The variable domain in full, completed from reference TRBV9 and TRBJ2-4, reads DSGVTQTPKHLITATGQRVTLRCSPRSGDLSVYWYQQSLDQGLQFLIQYYNGEERAKGNILERFSAQQFPDLHSELNLSSLELGDSALYFCASSLGLSGAKNIQYFGAGTRLSVL.

As concerns this clone: The junction does not match germline at one end; this may be a read error. V is TRBV29-1 and J is TRBJ1-2, with 7 bases that match TRBD1. The CDR3 has 12 residues. Germline V lookup: CDR1 SQVTM, CDR2 ANQGSEA. The CDR3 DNA sequence: TGCAGCGTTGTTCGACAGGGATATGACTACACCTTC. Protein: CSVVRQGYDYTF.

The sample holds one count of this clone. The rearrangement links TRBV5-1 to TRBJ2-7, with a weak D call TRBD1 (7 bases). The V and J ends lost 0 bases and 3 bases respectively, with 13 bases between them. Germline V gene lookup returns CDR1 SGHRS and CDR2 YFSETQ. The CDR3 runs 15 residues. This CDR3 is CASSLESGGGYEQYF. The CDR3 DNA reads as TGCGCCAGCAGCTTGGAGTCAGGGGGAGGCTACGAGCAGTACTTC.

This chain connects TRBV28 to TRBJ2-3; D possibly corresponds to TRBD1 (7 bases). Between the trimmed V and J ends, which lost 8 bases and 2 bases, there was a span of 20 bases. Germline V gene sequence: CDR1 MDHEN, CDR2 SYDVKM. This CDR3 spans 16 amino acids. CDR3 sequence reads: CASCPAGGQSTDTQYF. The CDR3 DNA reads as TGTGCCAGCTGCCCCGCAGGGGGGCAATCCACAGATACGCAGTATTTT.

The genes are TRBV28 and TRBJ2-5, with 9 nucleotides matching TRBD2. Germline trimming cut 5 bases from V and 2 bases from J; bases unmatched to any gene: 6. This CDR3 region has 15 residues. Germline CDR1 reads MDHEN; CDR2 reads SYDVKM. The CDR3 protein is CASSRLADYQETQYF. For the CDR3, the DNA is TGTGCCAGCAGTCGACTAGCGGACTATCAAGAGACCCAGTACTTC.

This chain uses TRBV11-2 with TRBJ1-4; D is possibly TRBD1 (5 bases). The CDR3 is 15 residues long. The V end was cut by 6 bases, the J end by 5 bases, with 16 bases between. CDR1 and CDR2 (germline): SGHAT, FQNNGV. The CDR3 loop is CASSLTGGRNEKLFF. The CDR3 DNA is TGTGCCAGCAGTCTGACCGGGGGGAGGAATGAAAAACTGTTTTTT.

The chain couples TRBV5-1 to TRBJ2-5; 11 bases match TRBD1. Germline V gene lookup returns CDR1 SGHRS and CDR2 YFSETQ. The CDR3 loop spans 15 amino acids. Losses at the gene ends were 5 bases for V and 4 bases for J; bases not matched to a gene: 7. In DNA form, the CDR3 reads TGCGCCAGCAGTTCCGGACAGGGGGCTTTAGAGACCCAGTACTTC. Encoded protein: CASSSGQGALETQYF.

The CDR3 DNA reads as TGTGCCAGCGGGACCGGGTCCAATGAGCAGTTCTTC. It encodes CASGTGSNEQFF. The V gene is TRBV5-3, the J gene TRBJ2-1; either TRBD1 or TRBD2 may fit D (5 bases each). TRBV5-3 is an ORF, and what it does is uncertain. CDR3 length: 12 amino acids. Trimming shortened V by 8 bases and J by 6 bases, and 12 bases separated the two germline ends.

The V call is TRBV10-2, the J call TRBJ2-5, with D perhaps TRBD1 or TRBD2 (5 bases each). CDR1 and CDR2 (germline): WSHSY, SAAADI. The CDR3 consists of 15 residues. V lost 6 bases, J lost 5 bases, and 19 bases lay in between. This chain's CDR3 is CASSLGDQISETQYF. CDR3 nucleotides: TGCGCCAGCAGCCTTGGGGACCAGATATCTGAGACCCAGTACTTC.

This chain connects TRBV29-1 to TRBJ1-2; no definite D call. The CDR3 is 12 residues long. Germline CDR1 SQVTM, CDR2 ANQGSEA. With 3 bases removed from V and 8 bases from J, the gap between germline ends came to 13 bases. The CDR3 region has the DNA TGCAGCGTTGATTCCACTGAACTCGGCTACACCTTC. Amino acid sequence: CSVDSTELGYTF. The full variable domain, its missing parts supplied by reference TRBV29-1 and TRBJ1-2, is SAVISQKPSRDICQRGTSLTIQCQVDSQVTMMFWYRQQPGQSLTLIATANQGSEATYESGFVIDKFPISRPNLTFSTLTVSNMSPEDSSIYLCSVDSTELGYTFGSGTRLTVV.